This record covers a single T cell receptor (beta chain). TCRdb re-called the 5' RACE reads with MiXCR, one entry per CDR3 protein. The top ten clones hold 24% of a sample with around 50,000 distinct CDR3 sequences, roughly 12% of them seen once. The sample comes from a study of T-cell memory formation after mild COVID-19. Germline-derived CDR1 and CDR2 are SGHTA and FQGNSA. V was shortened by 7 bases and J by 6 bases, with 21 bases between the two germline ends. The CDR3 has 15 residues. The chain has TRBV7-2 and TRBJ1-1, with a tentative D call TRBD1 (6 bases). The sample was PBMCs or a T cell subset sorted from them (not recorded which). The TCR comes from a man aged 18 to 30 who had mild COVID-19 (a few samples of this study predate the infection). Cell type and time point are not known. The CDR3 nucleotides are TGTGCCAGCACCGTAGAGGGCAGGGGTCACGCTGAAGCTTTCTTT. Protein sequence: CASTVEGRGHAEAFF.